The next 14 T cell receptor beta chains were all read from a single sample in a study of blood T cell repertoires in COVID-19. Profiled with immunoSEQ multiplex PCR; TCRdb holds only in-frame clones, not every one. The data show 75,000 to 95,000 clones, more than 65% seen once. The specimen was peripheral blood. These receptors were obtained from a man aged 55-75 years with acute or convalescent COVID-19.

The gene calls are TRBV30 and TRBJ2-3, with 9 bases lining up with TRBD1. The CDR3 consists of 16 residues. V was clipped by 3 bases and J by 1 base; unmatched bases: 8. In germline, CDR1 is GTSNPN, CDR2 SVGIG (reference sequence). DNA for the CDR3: TGTGCCTGGAGCATACCGGGACAGGGACGCACAGATACGCAGTATTTT. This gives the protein CAWSIPGQGRTDTQYF.

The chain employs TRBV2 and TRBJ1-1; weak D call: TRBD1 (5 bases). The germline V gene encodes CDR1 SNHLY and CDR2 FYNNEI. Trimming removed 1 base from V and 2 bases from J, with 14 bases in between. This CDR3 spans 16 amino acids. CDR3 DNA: TGTGCCAGCAGTGAAGGGGGAGGGGAGTTCAACACTGAAGCTTTCTTT. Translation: CASSEGGGEFNTEAFF. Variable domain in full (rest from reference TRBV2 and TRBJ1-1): EPEVTQTPSHQVTQMGQEVILRCVPISNHLYFYWYRQILGQKVEFLVSFYNNEISEKSEIFDDQFSVERPDGSNFTLKIRSTKLEDSAMYFCASSEGGGEFNTEAFFGQGTRLTVV.

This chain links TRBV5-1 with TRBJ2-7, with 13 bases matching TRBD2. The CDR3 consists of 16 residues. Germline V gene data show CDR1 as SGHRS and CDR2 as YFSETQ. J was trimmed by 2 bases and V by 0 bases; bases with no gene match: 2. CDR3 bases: TGCGCCAGCAGCTTGGAGACTAGCGGGGGGACCTACGAGCAGTACTTC. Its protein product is CASSLETSGGTYEQYF.

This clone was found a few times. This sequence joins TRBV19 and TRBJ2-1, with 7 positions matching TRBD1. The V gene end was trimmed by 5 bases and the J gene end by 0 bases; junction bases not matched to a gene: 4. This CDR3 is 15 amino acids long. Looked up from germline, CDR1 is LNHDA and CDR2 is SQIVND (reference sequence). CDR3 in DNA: TGTGCCAGTAGTGACAGGGCAGGCTCCTACAATGAGCAGTTCTTC. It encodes CASSDRAGSYNEQFF.

CDR3 region: CASSYATRTGAPQLAQYF. CDR3 bases: TGTGCCAGCAGTTACGCTACTAGGACAGGGGCCCCTCAGTTGGCCCAGTACTTC. The rearrangement uses TRBV6-2 or TRBV6-3 and TRBJ2-5; 9 positions agree with TRBD1. This CDR3 has 18 amino acids. V gave up 2 bases and J gave up 9 bases; unmatched junction bases: 19. Germline CDR1 is MNHEY and CDR2 is SVGEGT.

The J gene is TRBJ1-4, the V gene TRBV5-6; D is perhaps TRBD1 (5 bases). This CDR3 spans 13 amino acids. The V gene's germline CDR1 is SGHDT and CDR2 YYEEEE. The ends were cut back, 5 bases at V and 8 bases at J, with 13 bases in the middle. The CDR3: CASSFMGGEKLFF. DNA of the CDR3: TGTGCCAGCAGTTTCATGGGGGGAGAAAAACTGTTTTTT.

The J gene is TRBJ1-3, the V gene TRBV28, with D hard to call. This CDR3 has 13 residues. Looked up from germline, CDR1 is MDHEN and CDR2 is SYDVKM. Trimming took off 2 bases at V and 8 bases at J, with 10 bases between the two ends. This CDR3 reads CASSLGGRYTIYF. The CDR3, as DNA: TGTGCCAGCAGTTTAGGAGGGCGGTACACCATATATTTT. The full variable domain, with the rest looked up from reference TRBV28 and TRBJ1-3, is DVKVTQSSRYLVKRTGEKVFLECVQDMDHENMFWYRQDPGLGLRLIYFSYDVKMKEKGDIPEGYSVSREKKERFSLILESASTNQTSMYLCASSLGGRYTIYFGEGSWLTVV.

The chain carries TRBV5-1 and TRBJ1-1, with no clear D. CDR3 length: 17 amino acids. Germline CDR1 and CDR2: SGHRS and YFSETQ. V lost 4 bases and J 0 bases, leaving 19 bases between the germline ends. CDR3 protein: CASSVFGYGVMNTEAFF. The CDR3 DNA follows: TGCGCCAGCAGCGTTTTCGGCTACGGAGTAATGAACACTGAAGCTTTCTTT.

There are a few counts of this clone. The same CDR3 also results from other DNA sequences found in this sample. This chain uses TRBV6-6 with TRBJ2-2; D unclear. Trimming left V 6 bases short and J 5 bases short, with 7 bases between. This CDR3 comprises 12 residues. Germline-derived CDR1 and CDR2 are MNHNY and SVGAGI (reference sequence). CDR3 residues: CASSPGTGELFF. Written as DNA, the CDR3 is TGTGCCAGCAGCCCAGGTACCGGGGAGCTGTTTTTT.

As DNA, the CDR3 is TGTGCCAGCAGAAGACACGTCTCTGGGGCCAACGTCCTGACTTTC. Translating gives CASRRHVSGANVLTF. The chain employs TRBV6-5 and TRBJ2-6; D is undetermined. The CDR3 extends over 15 amino acids. Germline V lookup: CDR1 MNHEY, CDR2 SVGAGI. V was cut by 6 bases and J by 0 bases, with 9 bases left in between.

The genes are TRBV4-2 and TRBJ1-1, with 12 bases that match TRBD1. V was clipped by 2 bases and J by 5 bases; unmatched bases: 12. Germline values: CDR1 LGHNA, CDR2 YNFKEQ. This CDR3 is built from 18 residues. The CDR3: CASSQIAGTGGGWTEAFF. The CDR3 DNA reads TGTGCCAGCAGCCAAATAGCCGGGACAGGGGGCGGGTGGACTGAAGCTTTCTTT.

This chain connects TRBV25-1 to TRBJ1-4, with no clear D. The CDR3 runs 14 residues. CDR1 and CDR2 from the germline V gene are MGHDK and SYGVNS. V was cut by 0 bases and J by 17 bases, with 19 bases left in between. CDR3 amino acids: CASSEYAREPDLFF. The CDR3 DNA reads TGTGCCAGCAGTGAATATGCGAGGGAGCCCGACCTATTTTTT.

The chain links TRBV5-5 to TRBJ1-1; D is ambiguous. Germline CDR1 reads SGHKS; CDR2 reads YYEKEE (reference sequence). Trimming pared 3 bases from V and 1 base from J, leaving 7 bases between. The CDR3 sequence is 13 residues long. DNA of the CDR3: TGTGCCAGCAGCTGGGCGCGGAACACTGAAGCTTTCTTT. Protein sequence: CASSWARNTEAFF. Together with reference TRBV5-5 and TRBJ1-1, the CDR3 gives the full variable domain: DAGVTQSPTHLIKTRGQQVTLRCSPISGHKSVSWYQQVLGQGPQFIFQYYEKEERGRGNFPDRFSARQFPNYSSELNVNALLLGDSALYLCASSWARNTEAFFGQGTRLTVV.

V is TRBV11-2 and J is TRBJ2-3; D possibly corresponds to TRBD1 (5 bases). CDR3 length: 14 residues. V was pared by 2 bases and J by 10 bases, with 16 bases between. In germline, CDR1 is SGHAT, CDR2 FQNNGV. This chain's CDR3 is CASSLNIVSTAQYF. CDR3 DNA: TGTGCCAGCAGCTTAAACATCGTTTCGACAGCGCAGTATTTT.